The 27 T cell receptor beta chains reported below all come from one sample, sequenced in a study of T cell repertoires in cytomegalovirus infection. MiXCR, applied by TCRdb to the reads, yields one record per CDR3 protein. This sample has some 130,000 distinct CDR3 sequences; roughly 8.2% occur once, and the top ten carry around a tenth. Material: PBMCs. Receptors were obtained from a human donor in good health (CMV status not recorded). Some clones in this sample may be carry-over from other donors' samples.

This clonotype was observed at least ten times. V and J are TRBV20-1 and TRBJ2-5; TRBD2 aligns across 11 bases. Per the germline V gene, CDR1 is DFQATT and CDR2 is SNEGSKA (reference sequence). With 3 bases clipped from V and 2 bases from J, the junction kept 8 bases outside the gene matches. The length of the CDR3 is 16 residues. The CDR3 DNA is TGCAGTGCTAGCCAGCTAGCGGGGGGAGCGCAAGAGACCCAGTACTTC. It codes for CSASQLAGGAQETQYF.

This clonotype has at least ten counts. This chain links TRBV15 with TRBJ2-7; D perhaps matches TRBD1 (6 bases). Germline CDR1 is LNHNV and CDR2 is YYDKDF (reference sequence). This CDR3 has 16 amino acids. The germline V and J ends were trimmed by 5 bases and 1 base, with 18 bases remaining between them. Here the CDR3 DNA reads TGTGCCACCAGCCCGCCCGCCTCGACAGGTTCCTACGAGCAGTACTTC. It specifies CATSPPASTGSYEQYF.

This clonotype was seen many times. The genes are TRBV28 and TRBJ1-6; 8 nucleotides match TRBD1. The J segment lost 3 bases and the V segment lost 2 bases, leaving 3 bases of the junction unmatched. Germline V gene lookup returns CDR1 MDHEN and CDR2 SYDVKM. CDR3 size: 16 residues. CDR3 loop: CASSLGTGNYNSPLHF. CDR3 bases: TGTGCCAGCAGTTTAGGGACAGGAAACTATAATTCACCCCTCCACTTT.

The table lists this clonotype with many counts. CDR3 in amino acids: CASSLKGGNEQFF. The CDR3 DNA follows: TGTGCCAGCAGCTTAAAGGGAGGCAATGAGCAGTTCTTC. This rearrangement joins TRBV7-2 to TRBJ2-1; D perhaps matches TRBD2 (6 bases). Germline V CDR1 and CDR2: SGHTA, FQGNSA. V dropped 2 bases and J dropped 6 bases, with 8 bases sitting between them. This CDR3 comprises 13 residues.

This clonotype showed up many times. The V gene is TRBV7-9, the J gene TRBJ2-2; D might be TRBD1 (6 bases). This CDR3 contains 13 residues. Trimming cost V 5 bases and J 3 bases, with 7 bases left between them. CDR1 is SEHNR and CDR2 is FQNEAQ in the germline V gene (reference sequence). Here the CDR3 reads CASSHRDTGELFF. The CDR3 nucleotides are TGTGCCAGCAGCCACAGGGACACCGGGGAGCTGTTTTTT.

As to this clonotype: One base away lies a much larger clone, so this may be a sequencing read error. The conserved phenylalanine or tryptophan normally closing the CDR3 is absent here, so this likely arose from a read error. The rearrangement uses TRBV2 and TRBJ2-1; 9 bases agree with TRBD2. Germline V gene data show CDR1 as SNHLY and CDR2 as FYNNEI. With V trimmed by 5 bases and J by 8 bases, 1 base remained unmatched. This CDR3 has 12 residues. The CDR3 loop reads CASSWTSDEQFL. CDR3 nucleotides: TGTGCCAGCAGTTGGACTAGCGATGAGCAGTTCTTA.

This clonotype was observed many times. In nucleotides, the CDR3 is TGTGCCAGCAGCCAATCGGAGGGGCAGTACTATGGCTACACCTTC. Translation: CASSQSEGQYYGYTF. The rearrangement links TRBV3-1 to TRBJ1-2, with D possibly being TRBD1 (5 bases). V was cut by 2 bases and J by 3 bases, with 13 bases left in between. CDR1 is LGHDT, CDR2 YNNKEL, per germline (reference sequence). The CDR3 is made up of 15 amino acids.

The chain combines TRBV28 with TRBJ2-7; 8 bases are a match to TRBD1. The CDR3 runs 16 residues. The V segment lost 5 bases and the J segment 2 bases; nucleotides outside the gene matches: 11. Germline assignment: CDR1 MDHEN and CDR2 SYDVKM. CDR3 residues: CASSPQGAARTYEQYF. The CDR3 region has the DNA TGTGCCAGCAGTCCTCAGGGGGCCGCGAGGACCTACGAGCAGTACTTC.

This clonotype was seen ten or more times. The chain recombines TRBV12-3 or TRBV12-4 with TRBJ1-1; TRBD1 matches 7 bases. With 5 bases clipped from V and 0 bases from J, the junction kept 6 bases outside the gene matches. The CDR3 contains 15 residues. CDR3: CASSPIQGMNTEAFF. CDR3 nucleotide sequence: TGTGCCAGCAGTCCGATACAGGGGATGAACACTGAAGCTTTCTTT.

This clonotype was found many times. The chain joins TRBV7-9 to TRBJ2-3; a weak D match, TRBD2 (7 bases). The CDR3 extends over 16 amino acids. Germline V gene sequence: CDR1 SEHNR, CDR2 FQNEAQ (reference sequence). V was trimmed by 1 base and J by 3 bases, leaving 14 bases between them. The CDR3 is CASSLDRGARTDTQYF. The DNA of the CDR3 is TGTGCCAGCAGCTTAGATCGGGGGGCGAGAACAGATACGCAGTATTTT.

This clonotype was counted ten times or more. The CDR3 here is CASRENRDGQPQHF. As DNA, the CDR3 is TGTGCCAGCAGGGAAAACAGGGACGGTCAGCCCCAGCATTTT. This sequence joins TRBV12-3 or TRBV12-4 and TRBJ1-5; tentative D call: TRBD1 (6 bases). The CDR3 is 14 amino acids. Trimming shortened V by 6 bases and J by 6 bases, and 15 bases separated the two germline ends.

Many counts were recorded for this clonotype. As DNA, the CDR3 is TGCAGTGCTCAGAACAGGGCCAATCAGCCCCAGCATTTT. This codes for CSAQNRANQPQHF. The genes are TRBV20-1 and TRBJ1-5, with D possibly matching TRBD1 (6 bases). The CDR3 runs 13 residues. Germline-derived CDR1 and CDR2 are DFQATT and SNEGSKA (reference sequence). Trimming shortened V by 5 bases and J by 3 bases, and 11 bases separated the two germline ends.

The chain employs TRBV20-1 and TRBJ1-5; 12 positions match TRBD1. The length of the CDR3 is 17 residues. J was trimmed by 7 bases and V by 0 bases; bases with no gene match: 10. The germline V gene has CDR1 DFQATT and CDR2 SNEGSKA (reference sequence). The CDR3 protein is CSARESRGDRGRQPQHF. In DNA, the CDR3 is TGCAGTGCTAGAGAAAGTAGAGGGGACAGGGGGCGGCAGCCCCAGCATTTT.

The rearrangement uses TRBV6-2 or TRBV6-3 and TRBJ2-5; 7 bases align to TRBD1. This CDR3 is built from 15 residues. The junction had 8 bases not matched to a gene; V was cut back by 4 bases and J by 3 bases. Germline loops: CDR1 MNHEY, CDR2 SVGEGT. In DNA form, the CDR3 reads TGTGCCAGCAGTTCCCCCGCAGGGGGAAAAGAGACCCAGTACTTC. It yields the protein CASSSPAGGKETQYF.

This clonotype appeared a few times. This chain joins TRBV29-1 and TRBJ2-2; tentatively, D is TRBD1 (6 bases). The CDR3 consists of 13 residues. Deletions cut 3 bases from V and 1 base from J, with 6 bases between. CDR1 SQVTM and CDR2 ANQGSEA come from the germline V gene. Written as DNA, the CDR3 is TGCAGCGTTGACAGGGGGAACACCGGGGAGCTGTTTTTT. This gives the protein CSVDRGNTGELFF.

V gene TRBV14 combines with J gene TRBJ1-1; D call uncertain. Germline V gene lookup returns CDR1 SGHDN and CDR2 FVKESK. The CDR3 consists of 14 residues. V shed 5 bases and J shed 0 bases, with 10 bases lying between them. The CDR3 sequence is CASSSDGMNTEAFF. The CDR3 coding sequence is TGTGCCAGCAGCTCCGACGGCATGAACACTGAAGCTTTCTTT.

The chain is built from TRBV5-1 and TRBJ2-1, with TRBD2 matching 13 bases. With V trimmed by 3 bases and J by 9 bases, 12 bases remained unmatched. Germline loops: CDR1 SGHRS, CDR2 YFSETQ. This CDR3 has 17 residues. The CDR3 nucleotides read TGCGCCAGCAGCTCGACTAGCGGGGGGCCGAATTTTGCTGAGCAGTTCTTC. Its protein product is CASSSTSGGPNFAEQFF.

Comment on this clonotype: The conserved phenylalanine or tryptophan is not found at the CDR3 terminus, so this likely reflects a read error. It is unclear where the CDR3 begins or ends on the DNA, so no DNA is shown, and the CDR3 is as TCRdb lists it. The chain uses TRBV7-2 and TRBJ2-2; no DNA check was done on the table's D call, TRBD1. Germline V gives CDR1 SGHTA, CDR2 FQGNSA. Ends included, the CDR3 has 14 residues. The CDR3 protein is CASSGTGVTGELVV.

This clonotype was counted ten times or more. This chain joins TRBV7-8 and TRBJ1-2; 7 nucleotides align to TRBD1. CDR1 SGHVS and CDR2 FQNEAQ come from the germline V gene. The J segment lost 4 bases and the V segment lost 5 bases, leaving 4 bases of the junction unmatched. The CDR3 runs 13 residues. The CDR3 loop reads CASSQTGAYGYTF. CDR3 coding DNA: TGTGCCAGCAGCCAAACAGGGGCCTATGGCTACACCTTC.

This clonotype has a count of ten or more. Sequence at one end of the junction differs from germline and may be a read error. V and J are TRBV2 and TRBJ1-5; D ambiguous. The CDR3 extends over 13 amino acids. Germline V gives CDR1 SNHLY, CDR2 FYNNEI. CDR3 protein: CASSEALAGDQDF. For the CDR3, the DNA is TGTGCCAGCAGTGAAGCGCTTGCAGGCGATCAAGATTTT.

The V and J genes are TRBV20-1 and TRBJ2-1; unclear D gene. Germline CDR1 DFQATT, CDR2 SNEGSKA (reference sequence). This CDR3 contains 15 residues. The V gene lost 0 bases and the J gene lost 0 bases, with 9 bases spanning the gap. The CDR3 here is CSARDVVSSYNEQFF. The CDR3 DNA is TGCAGTGCTAGAGATGTAGTGAGCTCCTACAATGAGCAGTTCTTC.

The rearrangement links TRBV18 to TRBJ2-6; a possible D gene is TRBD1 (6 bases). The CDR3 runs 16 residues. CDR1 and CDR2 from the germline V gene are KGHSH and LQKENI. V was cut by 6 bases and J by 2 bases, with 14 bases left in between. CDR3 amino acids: CASSKEQGAGANVLTF. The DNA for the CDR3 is TGTGCCAGCTCTAAAGAACAGGGAGCTGGGGCCAACGTCCTGACTTTC.

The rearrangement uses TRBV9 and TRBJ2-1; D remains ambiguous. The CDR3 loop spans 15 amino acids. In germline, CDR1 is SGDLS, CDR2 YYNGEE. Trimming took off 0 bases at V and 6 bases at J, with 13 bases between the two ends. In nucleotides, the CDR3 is TGTGCCAGCAGCGTAGGTGGATCAGCCGCCAATGAGCAGTTCTTC. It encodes CASSVGGSAANEQFF.

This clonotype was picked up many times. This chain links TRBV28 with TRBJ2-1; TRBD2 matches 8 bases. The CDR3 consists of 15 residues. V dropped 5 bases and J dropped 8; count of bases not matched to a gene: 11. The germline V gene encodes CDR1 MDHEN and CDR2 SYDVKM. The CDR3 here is CASSPHGGGLDEQFF. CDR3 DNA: TGTGCCAGCAGTCCTCACGGGGGGGGTTTGGATGAGCAGTTCTTC.

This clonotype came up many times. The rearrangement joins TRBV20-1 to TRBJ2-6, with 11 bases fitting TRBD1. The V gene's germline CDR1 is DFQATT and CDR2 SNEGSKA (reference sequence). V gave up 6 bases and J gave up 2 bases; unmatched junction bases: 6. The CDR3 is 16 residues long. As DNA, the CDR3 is TGCAGTGCAGAGGGACAGGGGGGCCCTGGGGCCAACGTCCTGACTTTC. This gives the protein CSAEGQGGPGANVLTF.

CDR3 amino acids: CSASDPGQSSGNTIYF. DNA for the CDR3: TGCAGTGCTTCAGATCCGGGACAGAGCTCTGGAAACACCATATATTTT. This chain links TRBV20-1 with TRBJ1-3, with 7 positions matching TRBD1. V was pared by 5 bases and J by 0 bases, with 10 bases of the junction left unmatched. Germline V CDR1 and CDR2: DFQATT, SNEGSKA (reference sequence). CDR3 size: 16 residues.

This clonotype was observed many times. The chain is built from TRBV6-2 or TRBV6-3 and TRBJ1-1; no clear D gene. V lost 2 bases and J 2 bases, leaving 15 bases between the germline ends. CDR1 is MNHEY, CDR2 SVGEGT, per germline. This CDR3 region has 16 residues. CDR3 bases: TGTGCCAGCAGTTACGGCGGCAGCTTAGTCAACACTGAAGCTTTCTTT. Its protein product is CASSYGGSLVNTEAFF.